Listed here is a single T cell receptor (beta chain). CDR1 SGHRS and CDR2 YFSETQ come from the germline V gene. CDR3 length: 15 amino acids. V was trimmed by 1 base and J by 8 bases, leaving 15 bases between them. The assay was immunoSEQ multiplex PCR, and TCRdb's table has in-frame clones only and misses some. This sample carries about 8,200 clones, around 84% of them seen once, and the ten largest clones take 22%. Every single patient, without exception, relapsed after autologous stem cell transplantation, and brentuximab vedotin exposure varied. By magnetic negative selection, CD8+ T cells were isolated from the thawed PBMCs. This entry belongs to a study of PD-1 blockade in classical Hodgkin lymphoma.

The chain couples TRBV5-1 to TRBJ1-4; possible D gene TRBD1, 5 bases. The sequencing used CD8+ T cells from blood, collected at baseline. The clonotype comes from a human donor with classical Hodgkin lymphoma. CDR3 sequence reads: CASSLSSREVEKLFF. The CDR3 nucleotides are TGCGCCAGCAGCTTGAGTAGCAGGGAAGTGGAAAAACTGTTTTTT.